Below are 20 T cell receptor beta chains sequenced from a single sample in a study of cytomegalovirus exposure and HLA in healthy donors. Amplification used 60 Vbeta primers and 13 Jbeta primers. TCRdb's copy holds only in-frame clones and misses some; the assay was immunoSEQ multiplex PCR. The specimen's table records roughly 57,000 clones. Sequencing was carried out using PBMCs. These receptors came from a woman in her 30s in good health and CMV-seropositive.

The J gene is TRBJ1-1, the V gene TRBV18, with D possibly being TRBD1 (5 bases). V lost 4 bases and J 1 base, leaving 7 bases between the germline ends. There are 13 residues in the CDR3. Looked up from germline, CDR1 is KGHSH and CDR2 is LQKENI. The CDR3 sequence: CASSLQGNTEAFF. In DNA form, the CDR3 reads TGTGCCAGCTCACTTCAGGGGAACACTGAAGCTTTCTTT.

Comment on this clone: A junction end diverges from the germline sequence, so it may reflect a read error. This chain connects TRBV7-7 to TRBJ2-7, with D perhaps TRBD2 (6 bases). The CDR3 loop spans 14 amino acids. CDR1 SSHAT and CDR2 FNYEAQ come from the germline V gene (reference sequence). The CDR3, as DNA: TGTGCTAGCAGCTTACGCCCGGGGGCCTACGAGCAGTACTTC. Residues: CASSLRPGAYEQYF.

J is TRBJ1-5 and V is TRBV6-1; no clear D. V was pared by 8 bases and J by 2 bases, with 10 bases between. There are 13 residues in the CDR3. Germline V gene lookup returns CDR1 MNHNS and CDR2 SASEGT. The chain's CDR3 is CASSIGGNQPQHF. The CDR3 nucleotides are TGTGCCAGCTCTATCGGTGGCAATCAGCCCCAGCATTTT.

The V call is TRBV2, the J call TRBJ1-2; a weak D match, TRBD1 (6 bases). This CDR3 has 13 amino acids. Trimming left V 6 bases short and J 8 bases short, with 16 bases between. Germline lookup yields CDR1 SNHLY and CDR2 FYNNEI. The CDR3 loop is CASRTRQDLGYTF. The CDR3 DNA reads as TGTGCCAGCAGAACCCGACAGGACCTGGGCTACACCTTC.

The chain combines TRBV13 with TRBJ2-7; possible D gene TRBD2, 7 bases. The CDR3 consists of 15 residues. Deletions cut 6 bases from V and 1 base from J, with 16 bases between. Germline V gene lookup returns CDR1 PRHDT and CDR2 FYEKMQ (reference sequence). CDR3: CASRLGGTLSYEQYF. CDR3 DNA: TGTGCCAGCAGGTTGGGGGGGACACTTTCCTACGAGCAGTACTTC.

The rearrangement joins TRBV30 to TRBJ1-6, with a tentative D call TRBD1 (5 bases). V gave up 5 bases and J gave up 9 bases, with 11 bases separating them. The germline CDR1 and CDR2 sequences are GTSNPN and SVGIG (reference sequence). The CDR3 sequence is 12 residues long. The CDR3 region is CAWGRVTSPLHF. CDR3 coding DNA: TGTGCCTGGGGCAGGGTGACTTCACCCCTCCACTTT.

The J gene is TRBJ2-3, the V gene TRBV2, with 11 bases matching TRBD2. The germline V gene encodes CDR1 SNHLY and CDR2 FYNNEI. V was clipped by 6 bases and J by 5 bases; unmatched bases: 4. The CDR3 sequence is 14 residues long. In DNA, the CDR3 is TGTGCCAGCAGCCTAGCGGGGGGTTTAGATACGCAGTATTTT. The encoded protein is CASSLAGGLDTQYF.

The chain combines TRBV9 with TRBJ2-1; D remains unclear. From germline, CDR1 is SGDLS and CDR2 YYNGEE. The V gene lost 0 bases and the J gene lost 5 bases, with 12 bases spanning the gap. This CDR3 is 15 amino acids long. The CDR3: CASSVGGSPNNEQFF. In DNA, the CDR3 is TGTGCCAGCAGCGTAGGTGGCTCCCCAAACAATGAGCAGTTCTTC.

V and J are TRBV5-1 and TRBJ1-2; D not resolved. Deletions cut 1 base from V and 3 bases from J, with 13 bases between. CDR1 is SGHRS and CDR2 is YFSETQ in the germline V gene. This CDR3 contains 15 residues. The CDR3: CASSLSGLADYGYTF. In nucleotides, the CDR3 is TGCGCCAGCAGCTTGAGCGGTTTGGCAGACTATGGCTACACCTTC.

The rearrangement joins TRBV28 to TRBJ2-7; D remains unclear. V gave up 5 bases and J gave up 9 bases, with 11 bases separating them. From germline, CDR1 is MDHEN and CDR2 SYDVKM. The CDR3 sequence is 11 residues long. CDR3 in amino acids: CASSTPLGQYF. Written as DNA, the CDR3 is TGTGCCAGCAGTACACCCCTTGGGCAGTACTTC.

The genes are TRBV11-1 and TRBJ2-7; TRBD1 is a possible D gene (6 bases). Germline V lookup: CDR1 SGHAT, CDR2 FQDESV (reference sequence). The V gene lost 4 bases and the J gene lost 3 bases, with 10 bases spanning the gap. This CDR3 is 13 amino acids long. The CDR3 loop reads CASSSTGYYEQYF. The CDR3, as DNA: TGTGCCAGCAGCTCAACAGGGTACTACGAGCAGTACTTC. Full variable domain (remainder filled in from reference TRBV11-1 and TRBJ2-7): EAEVAQSPRYKITEKSQAVAFWCDPISGHATLYWYRQILGQGPELLVQFQDESVVDDSQLPKDRFSAERLKGVDSTLKIQPAELGDSAMYLCASSSTGYYEQYFGPGTRLTVT.

By frequency, this clone is medium-sized. The rearrangement joins TRBV4-2 to TRBJ1-1, with D tentatively TRBD1 (6 bases). The CDR3 contains 15 residues. Trimming pared 3 bases from V and 1 base from J, leaving 12 bases between. Germline lookup yields CDR1 LGHNA and CDR2 YNFKEQ. The CDR3: CASSHPGTPNTEAFF. DNA for the CDR3: TGTGCCAGCAGCCACCCCGGGACACCGAACACTGAAGCTTTCTTT.

The chain links TRBV6-1 to TRBJ2-2, with D tentatively TRBD1 (7 bases). The CDR3 contains 15 residues. The germline V gene encodes CDR1 MNHNS and CDR2 SASEGT. V was trimmed by 3 bases and J by 5 bases, leaving 13 bases between them. CDR3 amino acids: CASSDLAGGTGELFF. CDR3 DNA sequence: TGTGCCAGCAGTGATTTGGCAGGGGGGACCGGGGAGCTGTTTTTT.

The chain joins TRBV7-9 to TRBJ2-5, with 7 bases matching TRBD1. Trimming took 6 bases from V and 3 from J; bases not matched to a gene: 7. CDR1 and CDR2 from the germline V gene are SEHNR and FQNEAQ (reference sequence). This CDR3 has 14 amino acids. Here the CDR3 reads CASRTGQKKETQYF. CDR3 DNA sequence: TGTGCCAGCAGGACGGGACAGAAAAAAGAGACCCAGTACTTC.

The chain is built from TRBV5-1 and TRBJ2-5; 9 bases line up with TRBD2. Looked up from germline, CDR1 is SGHRS and CDR2 is YFSETQ. Losses at the gene ends were 3 bases for V and 2 bases for J; bases not matched to a gene: 8. The CDR3 is 16 amino acids. The CDR3: CASSSRAGGPQETQYF. DNA of the CDR3: TGCGCCAGCAGCTCTCGGGCGGGAGGGCCTCAAGAGACCCAGTACTTC.

The rearrangement joins TRBV2 to TRBJ2-7; no clear D. The CDR3 has 10 residues. Germline-derived CDR1 and CDR2 are SNHLY and FYNNEI. Trimming removed 3 bases at V and 6 bases at J, with 3 bases between. The CDR3 coding sequence is TGTGCCAGCAGTGACGTCGAGCAGTACTTC. It is translated as CASSDVEQYF.

The V and J genes are TRBV9 and TRBJ1-3; no firm D call. The V end lost 0 bases, the J end lost 0 bases, and 4 bases lay between the germline ends. Germline CDR1 SGDLS, CDR2 YYNGEE. This CDR3 comprises 14 residues. This CDR3 is CASSVATSGNTIYF. CDR3 sequence (DNA): TGTGCCAGCAGCGTAGCTACCTCTGGAAACACCATATATTTT.

The chain uses TRBV11-3 and TRBJ2-7; perhaps TRBD1 as D (6 bases). V was clipped by 2 bases and J by 2 bases, with 10 bases between them. The CDR3 contains 14 residues. CDR1 SGHNT and CDR2 YENEEA come from the germline V gene. DNA of the CDR3: TGTGCCAGCAGCTTACAGGGGAAAACCTACGAGCAGTACTTC. Translating gives CASSLQGKTYEQYF.

The chain is built from TRBV28 and TRBJ2-7; 9 bases agree with TRBD1. CDR3 length: 15 amino acids. The germline gives CDR1 MDHEN, CDR2 SYDVKM. Germline trimming cut 6 bases from V and 6 bases from J; bases unmatched to any gene: 12. The CDR3 spells CASRVSGTGSVEQYF. CDR3 in DNA: TGTGCCAGCAGGGTCTCCGGGACAGGGTCGGTCGAGCAGTACTTC.

The V call is TRBV27, the J call TRBJ2-7; 11 bases match TRBD2. The germline CDR1 and CDR2 sequences are MNHEY and SMNVEV (reference sequence). Losses at the gene ends were 1 base for V and 2 bases for J; bases not matched to a gene: 4. The CDR3 loop spans 16 amino acids. The CDR3 loop is CASSLFPSGRTYEQYF. CDR3 DNA sequence: TGTGCCAGCAGTTTATTTCCTAGCGGGAGGACCTACGAGCAGTACTTC.